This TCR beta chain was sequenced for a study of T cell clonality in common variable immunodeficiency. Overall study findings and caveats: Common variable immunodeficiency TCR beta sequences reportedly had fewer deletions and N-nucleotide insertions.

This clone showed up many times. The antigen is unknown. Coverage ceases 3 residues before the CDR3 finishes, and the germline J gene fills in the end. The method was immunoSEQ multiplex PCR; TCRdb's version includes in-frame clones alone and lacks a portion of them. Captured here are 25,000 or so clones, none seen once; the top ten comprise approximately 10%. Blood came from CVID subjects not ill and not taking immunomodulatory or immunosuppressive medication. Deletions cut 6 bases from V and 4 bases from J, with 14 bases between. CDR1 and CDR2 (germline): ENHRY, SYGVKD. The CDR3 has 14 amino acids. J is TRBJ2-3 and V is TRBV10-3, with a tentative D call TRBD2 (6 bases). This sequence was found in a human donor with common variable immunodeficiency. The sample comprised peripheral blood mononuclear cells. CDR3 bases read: TGTGCCATCAGCGTGGGACTTTCAGCAGATACG. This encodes CAISVGLSADT. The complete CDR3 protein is CAISVGLSADTQYF.